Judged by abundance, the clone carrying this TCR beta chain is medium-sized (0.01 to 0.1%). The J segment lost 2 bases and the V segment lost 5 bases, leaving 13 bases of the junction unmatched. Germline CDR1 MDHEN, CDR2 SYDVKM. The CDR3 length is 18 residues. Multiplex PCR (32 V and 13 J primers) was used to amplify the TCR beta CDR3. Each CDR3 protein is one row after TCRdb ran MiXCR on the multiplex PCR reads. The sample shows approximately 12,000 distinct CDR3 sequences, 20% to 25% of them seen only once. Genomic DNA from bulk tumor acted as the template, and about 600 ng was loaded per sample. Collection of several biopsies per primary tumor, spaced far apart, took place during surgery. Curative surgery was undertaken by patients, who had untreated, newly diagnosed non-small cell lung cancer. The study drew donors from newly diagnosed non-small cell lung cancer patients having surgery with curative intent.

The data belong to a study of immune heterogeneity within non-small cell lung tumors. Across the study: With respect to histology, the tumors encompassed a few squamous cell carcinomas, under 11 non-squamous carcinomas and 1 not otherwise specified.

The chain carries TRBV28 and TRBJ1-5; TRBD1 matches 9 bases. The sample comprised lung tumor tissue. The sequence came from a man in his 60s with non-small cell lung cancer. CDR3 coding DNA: TGTGCCAGCAGTGCCGGGACAGGGAAATACGGCGGCAATCAGCCCCAGCATTTT. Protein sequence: CASSAGTGKYGGNQPQHF.